The 9 T cell receptor beta chains in this list originate from one sample, sequenced in a study of spatial heterogeneity in lung cancer. Study-level points and caveats: For expanded intratumoral alpha and beta TCRs, counts tracked tumor mutation counts.

A single record per CDR3 protein comes from TCRdb applying MiXCR to the 5' RACE reads. The table shows 9,500 to 11,000 distinct CDR3 sequences, with 7.9% occurring only once. The time point is: sample taken at primary tumor resection. No antigens are known for them. The specimen was lung tumor tissue, collected at surgery. The receptors shown here come from a female donor with early-stage non-small cell lung cancer.

This clonotype was recorded at least ten times. Within a library made for alpha chains, this beta chain is off target, and its count is uninformative. V is TRBV6-5 and J is TRBJ2-1; D is undetermined. The germline V gene has CDR1 MNHEY and CDR2 SVGAGI. CDR3 length: 12 residues. Trimming pared 5 bases from V and 15 bases from J, leaving 17 bases between. The CDR3 sequence: CASSPNMFSSFF. The CDR3 DNA reads as TGTGCCAGCAGTCCCAACATGTTCAGTTCGTTCTTC.

This clonotype was detected many times. With the library built for alpha chains, this beta chain is off target and its frequency is not meaningful. V gene TRBV5-1 combines with J gene TRBJ2-7, with D hard to call. The germline gives CDR1 SGHRS, CDR2 YFSETQ. V was cut by 0 bases and J by 1 base, with 8 bases left in between. The CDR3 has 14 amino acids. The CDR3 DNA reads as TGCGCCAGCAGCTTGGGTCCTCCTTCCTACGAGCAGTACTTC. It is translated as CASSLGPPSYEQYF.

On this clonotype: With the library built for alpha chains, this beta chain is off target and its frequency is not meaningful. This chain links TRBV7-6 with TRBJ1-6; D is unclear. This CDR3 comprises 16 residues. Between the trimmed V and J ends, which lost 3 bases and 0 bases, there was a span of 9 bases. CDR1 and CDR2 (germline): SGHVS, FNYEAQ. CDR3 loop: CASSLTELSYNSPLHF. For the CDR3, the DNA is TGTGCCAGCAGCTTGACGGAACTCTCCTATAATTCACCCCTCCACTTT.

This clonotype came up many times. The library was designed around alpha chains, so this beta chain is a stray read whose abundance carries little weight. The chain has TRBV7-9 and TRBJ2-2; 9 nucleotides match TRBD2. J gave up 8 bases and V 1 base, and 2 bases lay outside the gene matches. Germline CDR1 SEHNR, CDR2 FQNEAQ (reference sequence). The CDR3 totals 14 residues. CDR3 nucleotides: TGTGCCAGCAGCTTAGGACTAGCGGCAGGGGAGCTGTTTTTT. The encoded protein is CASSLGLAAGELFF.

By proportion, this clonotype is medium-sized. A library made for alpha chains picked up this beta chain off target, so its size means little. Here the CDR3 reads CAISQNSGNTIYF. The CDR3 nucleotides read TGTGCCATCAGCCAGAACTCTGGAAACACCATATATTTT. The genes are TRBV10-3 and TRBJ1-3; no definite D call. The germline V gene has CDR1 ENHRY and CDR2 SYGVKD. The CDR3 has 13 residues. Deletions cut 6 bases from V and 0 bases from J, with 6 bases between.

This clonotype is labeled as medium-sized. The library was prepared for alpha chains; this beta chain is a stray read, so its frequency means little. The chain combines TRBV7-6 with TRBJ2-7; either TRBD1 or TRBD2 may fit D (5 bases each). With 4 bases removed from V and 3 bases from J, the gap between germline ends came to 10 bases. The CDR3 has 13 residues. CDR1 and CDR2 (germline): SGHVS, FNYEAQ. In nucleotides, the CDR3 is TGTGCCAGCAGCTCGGGACCGAACTACGAGCAGTACTTC. Residues: CASSSGPNYEQYF. Full variable domain (rest looked up from reference TRBV7-6 and TRBJ2-7): GAGVSQSPRYKVTKRGQDVALRCDPISGHVSLYWYRQALGQGPEFLTYFNYEAQQDKSGLPNDRFSAERPEGSISTLTIQRTEQRDSAMYRCASSSGPNYEQYFGPGTRLTVT.

This clonotype was observed many times. This beta chain is off target for a library built for alpha chains, so its abundance means little. The chain is built from TRBV27 and TRBJ1-1, with 7 nucleotides matching TRBD1. CDR3 length: 14 amino acids. Unmatched junction bases numbered 2, after V lost 2 bases and J lost 2 bases. In germline, CDR1 is MNHEY, CDR2 SMNVEV (reference sequence). The DNA for the CDR3 is TGTGCCAGCAGTTTAAGAGGGGGCAACACTGAAGCTTTCTTT. This sequence encodes CASSLRGGNTEAFF.

In this sample, this clonotype turned up many times. This beta chain is a stray sequence in a library constructed for alpha chains; its clone size is not meaningful. J is TRBJ2-7 and V is TRBV12-3 or TRBV12-4; D is unclear. The CDR3 has 11 residues. Trimming took off 6 bases at V and 1 base at J, with 4 bases between the two ends. CDR3 sequence reads: CASSPSYEQYF. The CDR3 bases are TGTGCCAGCAGCCCATCCTACGAGCAGTACTTC.

There are many counts of this clonotype. This beta chain slipped into a library made for alpha chains as a stray read, so its size is not meaningful. V usage is TRBV28 and J usage is TRBJ2-3; D gene ambiguous. With 3 bases removed from V and 0 bases from J, the gap between germline ends came to 10 bases. Germline loops: CDR1 MDHEN, CDR2 SYDVKM. The CDR3 extends over 15 amino acids. CDR3 DNA: TGTGCCAGCAGTTTCTCTGAAGGGAGCACAGATACGCAGTATTTT. This encodes CASSFSEGSTDTQYF.